Listed below are T cell receptor beta chains from one sample, sequenced in a study of CXCR3-negative and CXCR3-positive naive CD8 T cells. TCRdb reprocessed the 5' RACE reads; each CDR3 protein has one entry and no DNA is given. The repertoire table contains tens of thousands of distinct CDR3 sequences. The sequencing sample was made of naive CXCR3+ CD8+ T cells from blood. The receptor source for this set is a human donor in good health. Some clones in this sample may be carry-over from other donors' samples. Both conserved end residues are part of each CDR3.

TRBJ2-5 | TRBV29-1 | CSVDAGTGQETQYF
TRBJ2-3 | TRBV20-1 | CSARDLSTQYF
TRBJ2-1 | TRBV5-1 | CASSLNPSGGAENEQFF
TRBJ2-1 | TRBV29-1 | CSVETGGPAEQFF
TRBJ2-2 | TRBV4-2 | CASSLGSGGRTGELFF
TRBJ2-1 | TRBV29-1 | CSVEESALNEQFF
TRBJ2-2 | TRBV29-1 | CSVDRGQGRPDPNTGELFF
TRBJ2-7 | TRBV20-1 | CSARDKGAYEQYF
TRBJ1-6 | TRBV6-6 | CASTKGGSPLHF
TRBJ1-2 | TRBV6-2/TRBV6-3 | CASSYLRDSGYTF
TRBJ2-7 | TRBV12-3/TRBV12-4 | CASSLQRDSGYEQYF
TRBJ1-1 | TRBV29-1 | CSAKQSHARNTEAFF
TRBJ2-1 | TRBV7-3 | CASGTSGYNEQFF